This record covers a single T cell receptor (gamma chain). Antigen unknown. The data originate from a study of gamma delta lymphoproliferative disorders and STAT genes. Study in general: For the delta chain, EuroClonality-NGS standard procedure was applied.

Trimming cost V 1 base and J 2 bases; bases outside gene matches: 8. The CDR3 sequence is 15 residues long. Germline CDR1 reads VINAFY; CDR2 reads YDVSNSKD. TCRdb re-identified clones in the multiplex PCR reads via CATT. Seen here are some 2,300 gamma-chain clones, approximately 18% observed once, and the top ten hold 45% to 65%. Sequencing used genomic DNA taken from PBMCs of patients and controls. General observations from the study: Vgamma9-JgammaP and Vdelta2-Ddelta3-Jdelta1 dominated major clones in indolent patients. Patient-control comparisons may be limited by differing T cell maturation stages.

V usage is TRGV5 and J usage is TRGJ1 or TRGJ2. TCRdb leaves out the J gene; it was filled in here by matching the DNA to germline. The sequencing input was blood. The sequence was collected from a human donor with gamma-delta T-cell large granular lymphocyte leukemia. In DNA, the CDR3 is TGTGCCACCTGGGACAGTTCACCCGATTATTATAAGAAACTCTTT. It specifies CATWDSSPDYYKKLF.